This TCR beta chain was retrieved from a study of identical twins. Study observations and caveats: Reduced insertions were recorded for abundant cord blood beta clonotypes, with no such pattern in memory repertoires.

On this clonotype: The target antigen is unknown.

Germline lookup yields CDR1 SGHNT and CDR2 YENEEA. The junction had 10 bases not matched to a gene; V was cut back by 4 bases and J by 6 bases. The CDR3 sequence is 15 residues long. Each CDR3 protein gets one entry after TCRdb re-called the 5' RACE reads with MiXCR. The repertoire includes about 790,000 distinct CDR3 sequences, about 20% of them detected once, and less than 15% sits in the top ten. Healthy Caucasian individuals made up all the donors. These same data were also listed under a study on T cells expressing NK-cell markers. That source adds: Sorting of alpha-beta TCR T cells alone was achieved in several experiments with an anti-gamma-delta TCR antibody. These clonotypes, the leaders elsewhere, also led the CD3+CD56-NKG2C+ fraction in several donors.

Sequencing was done on a sample of PBMCs. V is TRBV11-3 and J is TRBJ2-7, with 9 bases that match TRBD1. The clonotype comes from a woman in her late teens or twenties in good health. The CDR3 DNA sequence: TGTGCCAGCAGCTCCCGGGACAGGGAGCAGGGCGAGCAGTACTTC. This translates into CASSSRDREQGEQYF.